These 7 T cell receptor beta chains came from one sample sequenced in a study of T cell changes during pregnancy in multiple sclerosis. Measured with immunoSEQ multiplex PCR; TCRdb has only the in-frame clones, and not every one. This sample yields over 9,000 clones, of which roughly 82% are seen a single time; approximately 11% belongs to the top ten. Sample: CD8+ T cells from peripheral blood mononuclear cells, taken after pregnancy. The receptors originated from a female donor in good health, enrolled as a control in a pregnancy study.

V is TRBV4-3 and J is TRBJ2-3; the D gene is possibly TRBD2 (6 bases). V was clipped by 1 base and J by 1 base, with 12 bases between them. The CDR3 has 16 amino acids. Germline V gene sequence: CDR1 LGHNA, CDR2 YSLEER. CDR3 DNA sequence: TGCGCCAGCAGCCAAGGCCCCACGGGAGGCACAGATACGCAGTATTTT. This encodes CASSQGPTGGTDTQYF.

The V gene is TRBV9, the J gene TRBJ2-3, with a weak D call TRBD2 (7 bases). The CDR3 totals 19 residues. Germline V gene lookup returns CDR1 SGDLS and CDR2 YYNGEE. V dropped 4 bases and J dropped 0 bases, with 24 bases sitting between them. CDR3 residues: CASSPRLMGGLWSTDTQYF. The DNA of the CDR3 is TGTGCCAGCAGCCCCCGACTTATGGGGGGGCTCTGGAGCACAGATACGCAGTATTTT. Drawing the rest from reference TRBV9 and TRBJ2-3, the complete variable domain is DSGVTQTPKHLITATGQRVTLRCSPRSGDLSVYWYQQSLDQGLQFLIQYYNGEERAKGNILERFSAQQFPDLHSELNLSSLELGDSALYFCASSPRLMGGLWSTDTQYFGPGTRLTVL.

The CDR3 coding sequence is TGTGCCAGCACAACGACCGGGCCGAGGGAGCCCGTCTACGAGCAGTACTTC. Translation gives CASTTTGPREPVYEQYF. The genes are TRBV7-9 and TRBJ2-5, with D possibly being TRBD2 (5 bases). The last part of the DNA fits TRBJ2-7 better; the J call may be wrong. Germline V CDR1 and CDR2: SEHNR, FQNEAQ (reference sequence). This CDR3 is built from 17 residues.

J is TRBJ2-7 and V is TRBV27; 9 nucleotides match TRBD1. CDR3 length equals 13 residues. V lost 0 bases, J lost 10 bases, and 4 bases stayed unmatched. Germline CDR1 MNHEY, CDR2 SMNVEV (reference sequence). This CDR3 reads CASSLSGTGTQYF. CDR3 in DNA: TGTGCCAGCAGTTTATCCGGGACAGGGACTCAGTACTTC.

By sample fraction, this clone is medium-sized (0.01 to 0.1%). The CDR3 loop reads CASSETGANTGELFF. For the CDR3, the DNA is TGTGCCAGCAGTGAGACGGGAGCGAACACCGGGGAGCTGTTTTTT. The chain uses TRBV6-4 and TRBJ2-2; perhaps TRBD2 as D (6 bases). This CDR3 spans 15 amino acids. CDR1 and CDR2 from the germline V gene are MRHNA and SNTAGT. V was cut by 3 bases and J by 0 bases, with 8 bases left in between.

This chain joins TRBV7-6 and TRBJ2-7; weak D call: TRBD2 (6 bases). The germline V and J ends were trimmed by 3 bases and 6 bases, with 15 bases remaining between them. The germline gives CDR1 SGHVS, CDR2 FNYEAQ. The CDR3 length is 14 residues. CDR3 DNA: TGTGCCAGCAGCTTGGGTATAGGGCGGGGCGAGCAGTACTTC. This translates into CASSLGIGRGEQYF.

V usage is TRBV7-3 and J usage is TRBJ2-3; 8 bases are a match to TRBD2. CDR3 length: 16 amino acids. J gave up 3 bases and V 2 bases, and 7 bases lay outside the gene matches. Germline V gene lookup returns CDR1 SGHTA and CDR2 FQGTGA. The CDR3 DNA reads as TGTGCCAGCAGCTTACAGCGGGGGAGAGAGACAGATACGCAGTATTTT. It yields the protein CASSLQRGRETDTQYF.